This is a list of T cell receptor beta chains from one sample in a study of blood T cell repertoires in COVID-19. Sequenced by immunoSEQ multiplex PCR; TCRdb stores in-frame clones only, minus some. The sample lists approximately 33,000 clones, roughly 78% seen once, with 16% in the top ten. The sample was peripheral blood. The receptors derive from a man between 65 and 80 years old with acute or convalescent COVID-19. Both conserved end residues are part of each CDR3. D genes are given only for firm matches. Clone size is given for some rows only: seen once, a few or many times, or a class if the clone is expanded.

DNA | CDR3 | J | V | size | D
TGCAGCGTTGAGGGGGGGGCATCCCTCACTGAAGCTTTCTTT | CSVEGGASLTEAFF | TRBJ1-1 | TRBV29-1 | . | .
TGCAGCGTTGCTACCCAGGGGACGAACACTGAAGCTTTCTTT | CSVATQGTNTEAFF | TRBJ1-1 | TRBV29-1 | . | .
TGTGCCACCAGTTTAGGGGCGCAAGAGACCCAGTACTTC | CATSLGAQETQYF | TRBJ2-5 | TRBV24-1 | once | .
TGTGCCAGCAGCCCCCGAGGGGGTCAGGGATGGTCCTACAATGAGCAGTTCTTC | CASSPRGGQGWSYNEQFF | TRBJ2-1 | TRBV9 | . | .
TGTGCCAGCGATAGGGCGGGTAACACTGAAGCTTTCTTT | CASDRAGNTEAFF | TRBJ1-1 | TRBV28 | few | .
TGTGCCAGCAGCTTCGGACAGGGTTGGTCACCCCTCCACTTT | CASSFGQGWSPLHF | TRBJ1-6 | TRBV7-2 | . | TRBD1
TGTGCCAGCAGCGTTGGGACTAGGTTTGAGAATGAGCAGTTCTTC | CASSVGTRFENEQFF | TRBJ2-1 | TRBV9 | . | TRBD2
TGTGCCAGTAGGGACACCGGTCCCTACAATGAGCAGTTCTTC | CASRDTGPYNEQFF | TRBJ2-1 | TRBV19 | . | .
TGTGCCAGCAGCTCCCTTGGTAGCACCTATGGCTACACCTTC | CASSSLGSTYGYTF | TRBJ1-2 | TRBV14 | . | .
TGTGCCAGCGGACCGGGACTAGCGCACTACGAGCAGTACTTC | CASGPGLAHYEQYF | TRBJ2-7 | TRBV27 | . | TRBD2
TGTGCCAGCAGCGCTTTGGGACTAGCGGGGGCGCAGTATTTT | CASSALGLAGAQYF | TRBJ2-3 | TRBV9 | . | TRBD2
TGTGCCAGCAGCCATGGGACAGGGGGCTGGACTGAAGCTTTCTTT | CASSHGTGGWTEAFF | TRBJ1-1 | TRBV3-1/TRBV3-2 | . | TRBD1
TGTGCCAGCACCCCGGGACAGGGAGGCCAGCCCCAGCATTTT | CASTPGQGGQPQHF | TRBJ1-5 | TRBV6-2/TRBV6-3 | few | TRBD1
TGTGCCAGTGGCGGAGGGACTTCTCTGCATGGCTACACCTTC | CASGGGTSLHGYTF | TRBJ1-2 | TRBV19 | . | .
TGTGCAAGTCGCTTCCTGCGCCGGGACTCCAAAGGCACCGGGGAGCTGTTTTTT | CASRFLRRDSKGTGELFF | TRBJ2-2 | TRBV12-2 | . | .
TGTGCCAGCAGCCAGGTAAACACTGAAGCTTTCTTT | CASSQVNTEAFF | TRBJ1-1 | TRBV21-1 | . | .
TGTGCCAGCAGCCTTGCAGCAGGGCGGAATCAGCCCCAGCATTTT | CASSLAAGRNQPQHF | TRBJ1-5 | TRBV7-8 | . | .
TGTGCCAGCAGCTCGAAACAGGGGGCGGGTGATCAGCCCCAGCATTTT | CASSSKQGAGDQPQHF | TRBJ1-5 | TRBV7-8 | few | TRBD1
TGCGCCAGCAGCTTGGGGGACACCCACAATGAGCAGTTCTTC | CASSLGDTHNEQFF | TRBJ2-1 | TRBV5-1 | once | .
TGTGCCAGTAAGGGTTTAGCGGCGTTTGCCGACAATGAGCAGTTCTTC | CASKGLAAFADNEQFF | TRBJ2-1 | TRBV19 | . | .
TGTGCCAGCAATCCTACCTCATGGCAGGACACTGAAGCTTTCTTT | CASNPTSWQDTEAFF | TRBJ1-1 | TRBV14 | few | .
TGTGCCAGCAGCTTAGCGCGAGGACAGGGGGGTGGCTACACCTTC | CASSLARGQGGGYTF | TRBJ1-2 | TRBV7-6 | . | TRBD1
TGTGCCAGCAGCCCGAGGACAGGGGCCAAGACTGAAGCTTTCTTT | CASSPRTGAKTEAFF | TRBJ1-1 | TRBV7-9 | . | TRBD1
TGTGCGTCGACCCCTTCCGGACAGGGAAATTCCGGAAACACCATATATTTT | CASTPSGQGNSGNTIYF | TRBJ1-3 | TRBV19 | . | TRBD1
TGCGCCAGCAGCCTAGACAGGGCTAACACAGATACGCAGTATTTT | CASSLDRANTDTQYF | TRBJ2-3 | TRBV5-1 | . | TRBD1
TGTGCCAGCAGCAGCGACAGAACCTATGGCTACACCTTC | CASSSDRTYGYTF | TRBJ1-2 | TRBV7-8 | . | .
TGCGCCAGCAGCCAAGGAATTTGGGAGTTGAACACTGAAGCTTTCTTT | CASSQGIWELNTEAFF | TRBJ1-1 | TRBV4-3 | . | .
TGTGCCAGCAGTTTTAACAGGGAAGGTGACAACACCATATATTTT | CASSFNREGDNTIYF | TRBJ1-3 | TRBV6-5 | . | .
TGTGCCATCAGTGAGTCCGGGACTGATGTTTCTTCCCAGTACTTC | CAISESGTDVSSQYF | TRBJ2-5 | TRBV10-3 | . | .
TGTGCCAGCAGCTTAGGAGGCAGTAGGAGCTCCTATAATTCACCCCTCCACTTT | CASSLGGSRSSYNSPLHF | TRBJ1-6 | TRBV11-2 | . | .
TGCGCCAGCAGCCACTCCGGACAGATGAACACTGAAGCTTTCTTT | CASSHSGQMNTEAFF | TRBJ1-1 | TRBV5-1 | . | .
TGTGCCAGCAGTAGCCCGGACAGAAACAACTATGGCTACACCTTC | CASSSPDRNNYGYTF | TRBJ1-2 | TRBV6-6 | few | .
TGTGCCAGCAGCCAAACAGGGACCCACCAAGAGACCCAGTACTTC | CASSQTGTHQETQYF | TRBJ2-5 | TRBV7-9 | few | .
TGTGCCAGCAGCTTGACCACGCTACTAGCGGGAGGGCCCAATGAGCAGTTCTTC | CASSLTTLLAGGPNEQFF | TRBJ2-1 | TRBV5-4 | . | TRBD2
TGTGCCACCAGTGATCTGAACAGGGGCGAGCAGTACTTC | CATSDLNRGEQYF | TRBJ2-7 | TRBV24-1 | . | TRBD1
TGTGCCAGCAGCCGGGGGGGACCAAATTACAATGAGCAGTTCTTC | CASSRGGPNYNEQFF | TRBJ2-1 | TRBV7-2 | . | TRBD2
TGTGCCATCAGTGAGGACTCTAGGGAGAATATGAACACTGAAGCTTTCTTT | CAISEDSRENMNTEAFF | TRBJ1-1 | TRBV10-3 | few | .
TGCAGCGCTGGGACGGGAGGAACCGGGGAGCTGTTTTTT | CSAGTGGTGELFF | TRBJ2-2 | TRBV29-1 | few | TRBD2
TGTGCCAGCAGCCGGCACTTGGGACGGAGCGGGATCCTGCGGGAGACCCAGTACTTC | CASSRHLGRSGILRETQYF | TRBJ2-5 | TRBV6-2/TRBV6-3 | . | TRBD2
TGTGCCAGCGAACGGGACAGAGACACCGGGGAGCTGTTTTTT | CASERDRDTGELFF | TRBJ2-2 | TRBV6-5 | few | TRBD1
TGTGCCAGCAGCTTAGGTGGATCAGGGGTCGAGCAGTACTTC | CASSLGGSGVEQYF | TRBJ2-7 | TRBV11-2 | . | .
TGTGCCAGTAGTCCCGGACAGGGAGGCAATGAGCAGTTCTTC | CASSPGQGGNEQFF | TRBJ2-1 | TRBV19 | . | TRBD1